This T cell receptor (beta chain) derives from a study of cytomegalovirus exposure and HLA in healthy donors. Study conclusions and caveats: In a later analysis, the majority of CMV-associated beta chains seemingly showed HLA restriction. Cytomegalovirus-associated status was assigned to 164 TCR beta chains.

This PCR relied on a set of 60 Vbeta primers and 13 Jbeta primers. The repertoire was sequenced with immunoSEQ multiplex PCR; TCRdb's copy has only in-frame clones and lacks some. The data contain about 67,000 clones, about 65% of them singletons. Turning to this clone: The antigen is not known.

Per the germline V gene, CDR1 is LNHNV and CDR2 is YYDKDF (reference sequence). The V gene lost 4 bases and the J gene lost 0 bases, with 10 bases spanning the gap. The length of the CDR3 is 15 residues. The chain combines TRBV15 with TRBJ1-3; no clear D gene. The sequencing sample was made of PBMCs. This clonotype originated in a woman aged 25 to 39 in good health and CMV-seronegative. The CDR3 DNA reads TGTGCCACCAGCATAAGCCTTAGCTCTGGAAACACCATATATTTT. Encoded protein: CATSISLSSGNTIYF. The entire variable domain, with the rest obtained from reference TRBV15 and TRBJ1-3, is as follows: DAMVIQNPRYQVTQFGKPVTLSCSQTLNHNVMYWYQQKSSQAPKLLFHYYDKDFNNEADTPDNFQSRRPNTSFCFLDIRSPGLGDTAMYLCATSISLSSGNTIYFGEGSWLTVV.